The TCR beta chain described here comes from a study of shared clonotypes between healthy human individuals. The V gene lost 4 bases and the J gene lost 2 bases, with 18 bases spanning the gap. This CDR3 spans 15 amino acids. Germline V lookup: CDR1 SQVTM, CDR2 ANQGSEA. Selected positively for CCR7 and CD45RO-negative, naive CD8 cells excluded terminally differentiated effector memory CD45RA+ cells. The assay was immunoSEQ multiplex PCR, and TCRdb's table has in-frame clones only and misses some. Among about 2 million clones listed, just under 95% were seen once. The sequence was obtained from a young man in good health. The rearrangement joins TRBV29-1 to TRBJ2-7; either TRBD1 or TRBD2 may supply D (7 bases each). Sequencing input: naive CD8+ T cells sorted from blood. This chain's CDR3 is CSVVCPGGGPYEQYF. The CDR3 region has the DNA TGCAGCGTTGTGTGTCCAGGGGGGGGCCCCTACGAGCAGTACTTC.